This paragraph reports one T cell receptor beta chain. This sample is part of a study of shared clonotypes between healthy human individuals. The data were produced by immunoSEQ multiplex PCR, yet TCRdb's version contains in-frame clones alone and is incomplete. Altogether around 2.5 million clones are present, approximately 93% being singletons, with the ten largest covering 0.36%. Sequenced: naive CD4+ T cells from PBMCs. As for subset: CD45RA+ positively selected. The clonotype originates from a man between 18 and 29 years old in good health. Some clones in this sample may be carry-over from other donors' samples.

CDR3 nucleotides: TGTGCCAGCAGTCTAAACAGGGAGAGGCATTTT. This translates into CASSLNRERHF. The rearrangement uses TRBV28 and TRBJ1-5; D may be TRBD1 (6 bases). Germline V lookup: CDR1 MDHEN, CDR2 SYDVKM. This CDR3 contains 11 residues. The ends were cut back, 5 bases at V and 15 bases at J, with 14 bases in the middle. The whole variable domain, remainder taken from reference TRBV28 and TRBJ1-5, is DVKVTQSSRYLVKRTGEKVFLECVQDMDHENMFWYRQDPGLGLRLIYFSYDVKMKEKGDIPEGYSVSREKKERFSLILESASTNQTSMYLCASSLNRERHFGDGTRLSIL.